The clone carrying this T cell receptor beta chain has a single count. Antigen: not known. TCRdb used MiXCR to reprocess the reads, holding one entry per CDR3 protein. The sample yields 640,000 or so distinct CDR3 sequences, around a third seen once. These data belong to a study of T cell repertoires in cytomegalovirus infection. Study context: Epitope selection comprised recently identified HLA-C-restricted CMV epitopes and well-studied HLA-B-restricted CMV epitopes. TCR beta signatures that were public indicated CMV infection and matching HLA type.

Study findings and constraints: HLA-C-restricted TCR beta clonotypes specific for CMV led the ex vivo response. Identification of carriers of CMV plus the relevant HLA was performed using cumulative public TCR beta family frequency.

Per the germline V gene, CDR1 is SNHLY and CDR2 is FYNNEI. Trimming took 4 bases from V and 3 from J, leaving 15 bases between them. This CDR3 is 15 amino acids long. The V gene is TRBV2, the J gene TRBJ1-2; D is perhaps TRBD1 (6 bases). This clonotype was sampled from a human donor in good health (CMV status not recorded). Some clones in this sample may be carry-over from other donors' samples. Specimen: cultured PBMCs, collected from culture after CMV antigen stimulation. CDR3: CASSVGGGRDYGYTF. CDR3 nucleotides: TGTGCCAGCAGTGTTGGAGGGGGGCGCGACTATGGCTACACCTTC.